This TCR beta chain was recorded in a study of brain T cells in children with intractable seizures. V was trimmed by 1 base and J by 6 bases, leaving 18 bases between them. From germline, CDR1 is LNHDA and CDR2 SQIVND (reference sequence). This CDR3 is 16 amino acids long. About this clone itself: Its antigen is unknown.

Whole-study results and caveats: Only CDR3 sequence similarity suggested viral specificity, without known HCMV serostatus.

TCRdb keeps only in-frame clones here, not all; method: immunoSEQ multiplex PCR. The repertoire holds 300,000 to 400,000 clones, with about 93% as singletons. Time point meaning: blood from clinic visit 5 months post-surgery; TSC patient then seizure free. Only cases whose brain tissue showed the highest T cell transcript signatures were sequenced. Patients received at least one anti-epileptic drug before surgery. This chain links TRBV19 with TRBJ1-2; a weak D match, TRBD1 (5 bases). The specimen comprised peripheral blood, sampled roughly 5 months after surgery. The sequence derives from a boy younger than two with tuberous sclerosis and intractable seizures. The DNA for the CDR3 is TGTGCCAGTAGTATAGCGCGTAAGGGGCAGGATAATGGCTACACCTTC. This translates into CASSIARKGQDNGYTF.